This TCR beta chain originates from a study of T cells in Graves' hyperthyroidism and ophthalmopathy. From RNA transcripts, TCR beta CDR3 regions were amplified. Primed by the HTBI set, a first-round RT-PCR was run on the TCR CDR3. TCRdb redid the calling of the multiplex PCR reads with MiXCR, one entry per CDR3 protein. The data contain around 500,000 distinct CDR3 sequences, about 16% of them seen just once; the ten biggest clones take up about 29%. In this sample, this clonotype turned up many times. V dropped 2 bases and J dropped 5 bases, with 22 bases sitting between them. CDR1 and CDR2 (germline): SGHAT, FQNNGV. The length of the CDR3 is 18 residues.

Sequencing was performed on blood. The chain couples TRBV11-2 to TRBJ2-1, with D perhaps TRBD1 or TRBD2 (6 bases each). The receptor comes from a woman aged 25 to 45 with Graves' ophthalmopathy. The CDR3 here is CASSLRRKGGDRHNEQFF. The CDR3 bases are TGTGCCAGCAGCTTACGACGAAAGGGGGGCGACCGACACAATGAGCAGTTCTTC.